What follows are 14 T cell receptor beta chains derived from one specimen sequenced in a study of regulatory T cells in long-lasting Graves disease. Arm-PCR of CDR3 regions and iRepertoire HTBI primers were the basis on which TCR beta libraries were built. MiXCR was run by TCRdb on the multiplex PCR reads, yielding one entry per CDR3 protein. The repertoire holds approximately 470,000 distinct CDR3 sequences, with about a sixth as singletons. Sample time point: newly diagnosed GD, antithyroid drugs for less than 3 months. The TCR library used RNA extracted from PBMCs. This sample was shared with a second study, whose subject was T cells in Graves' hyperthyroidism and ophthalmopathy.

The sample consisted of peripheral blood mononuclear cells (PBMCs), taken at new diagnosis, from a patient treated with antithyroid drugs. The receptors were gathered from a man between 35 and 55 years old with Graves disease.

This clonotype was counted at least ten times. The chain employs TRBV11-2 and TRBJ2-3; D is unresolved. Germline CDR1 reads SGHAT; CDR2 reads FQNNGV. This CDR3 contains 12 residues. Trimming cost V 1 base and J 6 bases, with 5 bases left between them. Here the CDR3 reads CASSLVRDTQYF. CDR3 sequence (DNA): TGTGCCAGCAGCTTAGTGCGGGATACGCAGTATTTT.

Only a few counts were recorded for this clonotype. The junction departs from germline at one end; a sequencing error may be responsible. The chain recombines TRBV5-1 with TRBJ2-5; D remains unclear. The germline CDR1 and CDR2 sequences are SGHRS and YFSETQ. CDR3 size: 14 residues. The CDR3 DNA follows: TGTGCCAGCAGCCCCCCCCACAGACAAGAGACCCAGTACTTC. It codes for CASSPPHRQETQYF. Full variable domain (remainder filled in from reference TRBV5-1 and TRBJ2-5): KAGVTQTPRYLIKTRGQQVTLSCSPISGHRSVSWYQQTPGQGLQFLFEYFSETQRNKGNFPGRFSGRQFSNSRSEMNVSTLELGDSALYLCASSPPHRQETQYFGPGTRLLVL.

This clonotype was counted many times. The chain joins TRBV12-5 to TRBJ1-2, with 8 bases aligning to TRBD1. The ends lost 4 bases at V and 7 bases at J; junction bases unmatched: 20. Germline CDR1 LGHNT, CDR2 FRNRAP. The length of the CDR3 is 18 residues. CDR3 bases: TGTGCTAGTGGTTCTACCCCGGGACAGGCCAGCCCTTCCCGTGGCTACACCTTC. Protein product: CASGSTPGQASPSRGYTF.

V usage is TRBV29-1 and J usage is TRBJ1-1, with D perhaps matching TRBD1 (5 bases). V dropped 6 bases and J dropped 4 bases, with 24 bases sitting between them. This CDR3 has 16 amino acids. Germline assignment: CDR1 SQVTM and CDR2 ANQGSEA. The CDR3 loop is CSVENSGQAVPTEAFF. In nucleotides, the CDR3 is TGCAGCGTCGAAAACTCCGGACAAGCCGTCCCCACTGAAGCTTTCTTT.

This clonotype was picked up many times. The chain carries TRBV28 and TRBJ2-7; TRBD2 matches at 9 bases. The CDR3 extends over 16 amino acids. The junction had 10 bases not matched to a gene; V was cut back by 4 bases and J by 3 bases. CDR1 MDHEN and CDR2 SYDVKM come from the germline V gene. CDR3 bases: TGTGCCAGCAGTTCCCGACAGACTAGCGGTGACTACGAGCAGTACTTC. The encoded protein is CASSSRQTSGDYEQYF. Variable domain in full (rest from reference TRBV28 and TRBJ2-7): DVKVTQSSRYLVKRTGEKVFLECVQDMDHENMFWYRQDPGLGLRLIYFSYDVKMKEKGDIPEGYSVSREKKERFSLILESASTNQTSMYLCASSSRQTSGDYEQYFGPGTRLTVT.

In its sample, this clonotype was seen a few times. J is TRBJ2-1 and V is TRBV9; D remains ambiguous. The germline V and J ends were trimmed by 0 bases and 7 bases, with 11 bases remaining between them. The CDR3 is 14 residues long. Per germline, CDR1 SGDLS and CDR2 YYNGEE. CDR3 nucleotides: TGTGCCAGCAGCGTAGAGGTTATGGGGAATGAGCAGTTCTTC. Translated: CASSVEVMGNEQFF. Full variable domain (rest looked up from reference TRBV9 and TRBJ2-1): DSGVTQTPKHLITATGQRVTLRCSPRSGDLSVYWYQQSLDQGLQFLIQYYNGEERAKGNILERFSAQQFPDLHSELNLSSLELGDSALYFCASSVEVMGNEQFFGPGTRLTVL.

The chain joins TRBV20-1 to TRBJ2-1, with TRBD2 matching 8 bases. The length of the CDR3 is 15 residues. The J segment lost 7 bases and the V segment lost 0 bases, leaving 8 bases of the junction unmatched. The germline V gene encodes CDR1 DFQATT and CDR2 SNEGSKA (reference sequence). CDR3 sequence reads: CSARDPKRENNEQFF. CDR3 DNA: TGCAGTGCTAGAGATCCCAAGCGGGAGAATAATGAGCAGTTCTTC.

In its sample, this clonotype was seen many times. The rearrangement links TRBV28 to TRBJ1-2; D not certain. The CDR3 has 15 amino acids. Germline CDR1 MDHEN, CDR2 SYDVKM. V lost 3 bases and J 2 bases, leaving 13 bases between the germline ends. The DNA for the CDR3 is TGTGCCAGCAGTTTGGGTAGGGAGGCGAACTATGGCTACACCTTC. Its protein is CASSLGREANYGYTF.

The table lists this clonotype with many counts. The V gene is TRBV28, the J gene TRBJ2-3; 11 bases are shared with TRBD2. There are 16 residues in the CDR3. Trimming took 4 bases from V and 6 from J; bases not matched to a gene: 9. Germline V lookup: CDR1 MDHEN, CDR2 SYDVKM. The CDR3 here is CASSSVLAGGLDTQYF. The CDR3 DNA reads TGTGCCAGCAGTTCAGTATTAGCGGGAGGGCTGGATACGCAGTATTTT.

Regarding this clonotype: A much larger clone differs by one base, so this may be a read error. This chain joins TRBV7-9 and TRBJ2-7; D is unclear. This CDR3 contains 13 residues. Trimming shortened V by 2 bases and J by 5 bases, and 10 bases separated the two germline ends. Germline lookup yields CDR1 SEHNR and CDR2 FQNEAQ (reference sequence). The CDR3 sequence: CASSLLKDHEQYF. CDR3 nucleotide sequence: TGTGCCAGCAGCTTACTTAAGGACCACGAGCAGTACTTC. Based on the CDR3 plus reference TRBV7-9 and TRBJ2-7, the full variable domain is DTGVSQNPRHKITKRGQNVTFRCDPISEHNRLYWYRQTLGQGPEFLTYFQNEAQLEKSRLLSDRFSAERPKGSFSTLEIQRTEQGDSAMYLCASSLLKDHEQYFGPGTRLTVT.

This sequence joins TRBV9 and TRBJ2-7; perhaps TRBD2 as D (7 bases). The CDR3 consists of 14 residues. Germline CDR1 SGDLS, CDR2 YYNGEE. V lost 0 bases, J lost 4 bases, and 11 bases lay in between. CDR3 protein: CASSVDGGRYEQYF. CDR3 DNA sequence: TGTGCCAGCAGCGTAGACGGGGGGCGGTACGAGCAGTACTTC. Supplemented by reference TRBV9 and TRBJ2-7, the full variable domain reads DSGVTQTPKHLITATGQRVTLRCSPRSGDLSVYWYQQSLDQGLQFLIQYYNGEERAKGNILERFSAQQFPDLHSELNLSSLELGDSALYFCASSVDGGRYEQYFGPGTRLTVT.

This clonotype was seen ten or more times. The CDR3 region is CASSEGGTTQYF. The CDR3 DNA follows: TGTGCCAGCAGTGAAGGCGGGACGACGCAGTATTTT. This chain joins TRBV6-1 and TRBJ2-3; perhaps TRBD2 as D (6 bases). The germline V gene encodes CDR1 MNHNS and CDR2 SASEGT. V lost 1 base to trimming and J lost 9 bases, with 8 bases between them. The CDR3 contains 12 residues.

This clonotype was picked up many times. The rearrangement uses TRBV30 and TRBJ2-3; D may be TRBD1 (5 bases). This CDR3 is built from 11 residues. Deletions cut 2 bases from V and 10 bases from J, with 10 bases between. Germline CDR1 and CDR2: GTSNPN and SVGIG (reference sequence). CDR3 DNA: TGTGCCTGGAGTCTAGGGGCTGCGCAGTATTTT. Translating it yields CAWSLGAAQYF.

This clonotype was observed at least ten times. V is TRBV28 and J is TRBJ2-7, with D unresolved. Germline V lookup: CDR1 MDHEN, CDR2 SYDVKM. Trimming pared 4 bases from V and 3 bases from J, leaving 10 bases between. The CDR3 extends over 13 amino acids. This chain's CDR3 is CASSSRLVYEQYF. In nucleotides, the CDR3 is TGTGCCAGCAGTTCTCGCCTCGTCTACGAGCAGTACTTC. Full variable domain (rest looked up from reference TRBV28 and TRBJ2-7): DVKVTQSSRYLVKRTGEKVFLECVQDMDHENMFWYRQDPGLGLRLIYFSYDVKMKEKGDIPEGYSVSREKKERFSLILESASTNQTSMYLCASSSRLVYEQYFGPGTRLTVT.